This T cell receptor (beta chain) was recorded in a study of T cell changes during pregnancy in multiple sclerosis. The germline V gene encodes CDR1 MGHRA and CDR2 YSYEKL. The CDR3 runs 15 residues. Between the trimmed V and J ends, which lost 2 bases and 0 bases, there was a span of 10 bases. Using immunoSEQ multiplex PCR, the repertoire was profiled, and TCRdb retains in-frame clones only, with some absent. Of tens of thousands of clones in the sample, over 90% were seen once. The chain employs TRBV4-1 and TRBJ1-1; D gene ambiguous. This sequence was found in a female donor with multiple sclerosis, enrolled in a pregnancy study. This specimen was CD8+ T cells from peripheral blood mononuclear cells, taken in the third trimester of pregnancy. The chain's CDR3 is CASSQNALMNTEAFF. The CDR3 coding sequence is TGCGCCAGCAGCCAAAATGCGCTTATGAACACTGAAGCTTTCTTT.